Following are 2 T cell receptor beta chains from one sample sequenced in a study of shared clonotypes between healthy human individuals. Method: immunoSEQ multiplex PCR; TCRdb's copy keeps in-frame clones and lacks some. The table lists about 2.5 million clones, around 92% of them singletons, with approximately 0.4% in the top ten. Sample: naive CD4+ T cells from PBMCs. Specified subset: CD45RA+ positively selected. The receptors come from a man between 18 and 29 years old in good health. Some clones in this sample may be carry-over from other donors' samples.

This clone was detected once. This sequence joins TRBV30 and TRBJ1-2, with D possibly matching TRBD1 (5 bases). CDR1 GTSNPN and CDR2 SVGIG come from the germline V gene (reference sequence). The V end lost 5 bases, the J end lost 11 bases, and 15 bases lay between the germline ends. The length of the CDR3 is 11 residues. The CDR3 coding sequence is TGTGCCTGGGGGGCCCCTTTATCATACACCTTC. This sequence encodes CAWGAPLSYTF.

This chain uses TRBV19 with TRBJ1-1; D may be TRBD1 (5 bases). This CDR3 has 15 amino acids. V was cut by 7 bases and J by 4 bases, with 19 bases left in between. Germline V lookup: CDR1 LNHDA, CDR2 SQIVND (reference sequence). The CDR3 nucleotides read TGTGCCAGTACCCCCGGGCGCTTGGGGGGCACTGAAGCTTTCTTT. As protein: CASTPGRLGGTEAFF.